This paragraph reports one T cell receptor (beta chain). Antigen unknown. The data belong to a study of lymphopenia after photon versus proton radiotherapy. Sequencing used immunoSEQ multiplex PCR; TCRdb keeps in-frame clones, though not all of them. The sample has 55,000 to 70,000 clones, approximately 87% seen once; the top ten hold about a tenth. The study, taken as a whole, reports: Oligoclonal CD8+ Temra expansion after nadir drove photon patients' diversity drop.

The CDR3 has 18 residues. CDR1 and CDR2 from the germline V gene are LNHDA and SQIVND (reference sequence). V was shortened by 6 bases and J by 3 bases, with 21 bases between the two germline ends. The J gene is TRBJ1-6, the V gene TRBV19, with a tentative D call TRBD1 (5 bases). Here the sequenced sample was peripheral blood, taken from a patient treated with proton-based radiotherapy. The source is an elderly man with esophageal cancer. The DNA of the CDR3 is TGTGCCAGTAGCCCCTTGGTAGGGGCGAGGATCTATAATTCACCCCTCCACTTT. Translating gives CASSPLVGARIYNSPLHF.